Shown below are 31 T cell receptor beta chains from a single sample sequenced in a study of blood T cell repertoires in COVID-19. Libraries were prepared by immunoSEQ multiplex PCR; TCRdb keeps only in-frame clonotypes and omits some of them. The data hold 310,000 or so clones, with 87% observed a single time. Material: PBMCs or T cells enriched from blood (not recorded which). The receptors derive from a woman aged 25 to 45 who had recovered from COVID-19.

This CDR3 is CASSKRDRGLYEQYF. CDR3 DNA: TGTGCCAGTAGTAAAAGGGACAGGGGGCTCTACGAGCAGTACTTC. The V and J genes are TRBV19 and TRBJ2-7; 12 bases line up with TRBD1. The germline gives CDR1 LNHDA, CDR2 SQIVND (reference sequence). CDR3 length: 15 amino acids. Unmatched junction bases numbered 4, after V lost 4 bases and J lost 3 bases.

The chain employs TRBV7-2 and TRBJ1-1, with 9 bases identical to TRBD1. The germline V gene encodes CDR1 SGHTA and CDR2 FQGNSA. This CDR3 has 15 amino acids. The trim removed 3 bases at V and 5 bases at J, leaving 7 bases unmatched. CDR3 DNA sequence: TGTGCCAGCAGCTTTGTGGGACAGGGTAAAACTGAAGCTTTCTTT. It translates to CASSFVGQGKTEAFF.

This chain uses TRBV9 with TRBJ1-6; the D is unclear. The CDR3 covers 13 residues. V was clipped by 0 bases and J by 8 bases, with 6 bases between them. The V gene's germline CDR1 is SGDLS and CDR2 YYNGEE. The CDR3 protein is CASSVVGDSPLHF. The CDR3 DNA is TGTGCCAGCAGCGTAGTGGGCGATTCACCCCTCCACTTT.

The rearrangement joins TRBV18 to TRBJ2-4; weak D call: TRBD1 (5 bases). With 2 bases removed from V and 9 bases from J, the gap between germline ends came to 14 bases. The CDR3 length is 14 residues. CDR1 is KGHSH and CDR2 is LQKENI in the germline V gene. The CDR3 DNA follows: TGTGCCAGCTCACCAACGGGCAGGGTGGGCATTCAGTACTTC. Amino acid sequence: CASSPTGRVGIQYF.

The chain employs TRBV19 and TRBJ1-2; D is possibly TRBD1 (5 bases). Trimming pared 10 bases from V and 6 bases from J, leaving 9 bases between. This CDR3 spans 10 amino acids. CDR1 is LNHDA, CDR2 SQIVND, per germline (reference sequence). CDR3 loop: CATRQNGYTF. CDR3 sequence (DNA): TGTGCCACAAGACAGAATGGCTACACCTTC. The variable domain in full, completed from reference TRBV19 and TRBJ1-2, reads DGGITQSPKYLFRKEGQNVTLSCEQNLNHDAMYWYRQDPGQGLRLIYYSQIVNDFQKGDIAEGYSVSREKKESFPLTVTSAQKNPTAFYLCATRQNGYTFGSGTRLTVV.

The rearrangement joins TRBV5-5 to TRBJ2-1; D perhaps matches TRBD1 (5 bases). V shed 0 bases and J shed 4 bases, with 11 bases lying between them. The length of the CDR3 is 15 residues. Per germline, CDR1 SGHKS and CDR2 YYEKEE (reference sequence). CDR3 nucleotides: TGTGCCAGCAGCTTGGAGGCAGGGTTTTACAATGAGCAGTTCTTC. This gives the protein CASSLEAGFYNEQFF. The full variable domain, rest sourced from reference TRBV5-5 and TRBJ2-1, is DAGVTQSPTHLIKTRGQQVTLRCSPISGHKSVSWYQQVLGQGPQFIFQYYEKEERGRGNFPDRFSARQFPNYSSELNVNALLLGDSALYLCASSLEAGFYNEQFFGPGTRLTVL.

The chain is built from TRBV3-1 (or the pseudogene TRBV3-2) and TRBJ1-6, with 7 bases that match TRBD1. Germline V CDR1 and CDR2: LGHDT, YNNKEL (reference sequence). The CDR3 loop spans 17 amino acids. V was pared by 1 base and J by 11 bases, with 14 bases of the junction left unmatched. The CDR3 protein is CASSQGQGLLLGTPLHF. The CDR3 DNA sequence: TGTGCCAGCAGCCAAGGACAGGGTCTTTTACTCGGGACACCCCTCCACTTT.

This chain uses TRBV7-2 with TRBJ1-2; D possibly corresponds to TRBD1 (6 bases). Trimming took off 2 bases at V and 4 bases at J, with 11 bases between the two ends. Per the germline V gene, CDR1 is SGHTA and CDR2 is FQGNSA. The CDR3 is made up of 14 amino acids. CDR3 sequence: CASSLSGEGYGYTF. CDR3 nucleotide sequence: TGTGCCAGCAGCTTATCAGGGGAGGGCTATGGCTACACCTTC.

The chain uses TRBV20-1 and TRBJ1-2, with D unclear. The CDR3 length is 11 residues. Germline loops: CDR1 DFQATT, CDR2 SNEGSKA (reference sequence). V was pared by 3 bases and J by 4 bases, with 6 bases between. CDR3 sequence reads: CSASASYGYTF. For the CDR3, the DNA is TGCAGTGCTAGTGCCAGCTATGGCTACACCTTC.

The chain carries TRBV11-1 and TRBJ2-7; tentatively, D is TRBD2 (5 bases). The CDR3 contains 13 residues. Germline lookup yields CDR1 SGHAT and CDR2 FQDESV (reference sequence). V shed 5 bases and J shed 3 bases, with 11 bases lying between them. CDR3 coding DNA: TGTGCCAGCAGCCCTCAGGACTTCTACGAGCAGTACTTC. This encodes CASSPQDFYEQYF.

Here the CDR3 reads CASRRLAPNTGELFF. As DNA, the CDR3 is TGTGCCAGCAGAAGACTAGCGCCGAACACCGGGGAGCTGTTTTTT. The chain recombines TRBV2 with TRBJ2-2; 8 positions agree with TRBD2. V was pared by 6 bases and J by 0 bases, with 3 bases of the junction left unmatched. Germline V gene data show CDR1 as SNHLY and CDR2 as FYNNEI. The CDR3 contains 15 residues. The full variable domain, rest sourced from reference TRBV2 and TRBJ2-2, is EPEVTQTPSHQVTQMGQEVILRCVPISNHLYFYWYRQILGQKVEFLVSFYNNEISEKSEIFDDQFSVERPDGSNFTLKIRSTKLEDSAMYFCASRRLAPNTGELFFGEGSRLTVL.

The rearrangement links TRBV5-6 to TRBJ2-5, with 12 bases matching TRBD2. The CDR3 consists of 16 residues. The germline V gene has CDR1 SGHDT and CDR2 YYEEEE. With 4 bases clipped from V and 2 bases from J, the junction kept 6 bases outside the gene matches. CDR3 residues: CASSTLAGGRQETQYF. CDR3 sequence (DNA): TGTGCCAGCAGCACTCTAGCGGGGGGGCGACAAGAGACCCAGTACTTC.

The V and J genes are TRBV7-2 and TRBJ2-1; TRBD1 agrees at 9 bases. The germline gives CDR1 SGHTA, CDR2 FQGNSA. The CDR3 loop spans 15 amino acids. V shed 4 bases, J shed 9 bases, and the junction held 10 bases outside the gene matches. The CDR3 nucleotides read TGTGCCAGCAGCTCACCGGGACAGGGCCGGTTTGAGCAGTTCTTC. Protein sequence: CASSSPGQGRFEQFF.

V gene TRBV9 combines with J gene TRBJ2-7; 14 bases map to TRBD2. The CDR3 is 15 residues long. After removal of 3 bases from V and 5 bases from J, the junction contained 4 bases not matched to a gene. Germline V gene data show CDR1 as SGDLS and CDR2 as YYNGEE. CDR3 bases: TGTGCCAGCAGCGCCGGACTAGCGGGGGGCCACGAGCAGTACTTC. It translates to CASSAGLAGGHEQYF.

This rearrangement joins TRBV25-1 to TRBJ1-2; D perhaps matches TRBD1 (6 bases). Trimming left V 4 bases short and J 5 bases short, with 20 bases between. The CDR3 extends over 16 amino acids. CDR1 is MGHDK, CDR2 SYGVNS, per germline. The CDR3 loop is CASSGVGGGFGYGYTF. The CDR3 nucleotides read TGTGCCAGCAGTGGGGTTGGGGGGGGCTTTGGTTATGGCTACACCTTC.

The rearrangement uses TRBV5-1 and TRBJ1-6; no clear D. This CDR3 region has 13 residues. The V end lost 0 bases, the J end lost 11 bases, and 9 bases lay between the germline ends. Germline assignment: CDR1 SGHRS and CDR2 YFSETQ. CDR3 coding DNA: TGCGCCAGCAGCTTGGCTAGGGAGCCACCCCTCCACTTT. This translates into CASSLAREPPLHF.

The V call is TRBV27, the J call TRBJ1-2; 7 bases map to TRBD1. The CDR3 totals 16 residues. V was pared by 5 bases and J by 3 bases, with 12 bases of the junction left unmatched. Germline assignment: CDR1 MNHEY and CDR2 SMNVEV (reference sequence). CDR3 residues: CASSLKPQGTDYGYTF. CDR3 nucleotide sequence: TGTGCCAGCAGTCTCAAGCCACAGGGGACGGACTATGGCTACACCTTC.

There are a few counts of this clone. The rearrangement uses TRBV10-2 and TRBJ2-6; no clear D gene. Trimming took 3 bases from V and 0 from J, leaving 9 bases between them. This CDR3 is built from 16 residues. Germline V lookup: CDR1 WSHSY, CDR2 SAAADI. CDR3 DNA: TGCGCCAGCAGTGATTCAGCGCGCTCTGGGGCCAACGTCCTGACTTTC. Translating gives CASSDSARSGANVLTF.

The gene calls are TRBV9 and TRBJ2-7; D remains unclear. Trimming left V 4 bases short and J 4 bases short, with 12 bases between. CDR3 length equals 13 residues. CDR1 SGDLS and CDR2 YYNGEE come from the germline V gene. DNA of the CDR3: TGTGCCAGCAGCCCTCAGATCTCTTACGAGCAGTACTTC. This translates into CASSPQISYEQYF.

The chain combines TRBV4-1 with TRBJ2-3; 10 bases are shared with TRBD1. The J segment lost 1 base and the V segment lost 3 bases, leaving 4 bases of the junction unmatched. The V gene's germline CDR1 is MGHRA and CDR2 YSYEKL. This CDR3 is 16 amino acids long. The CDR3 protein is CASSHATGGGTDTQYF. The CDR3 DNA sequence: TGCGCCAGCAGCCACGCGACAGGGGGCGGCACAGATACGCAGTATTTT.

The chain carries TRBV30 and TRBJ1-2; no definite D call. CDR3 length: 15 residues. CDR1 GTSNPN and CDR2 SVGIG come from the germline V gene (reference sequence). The V end lost 0 bases, the J end lost 4 bases, and 15 bases lay between the germline ends. CDR3 coding DNA: TGTGCCTGGAGTGTAAGGAGGGTCTCCCTCTATGGCTACACCTTC. It translates to CAWSVRRVSLYGYTF.

Worth noting for this clone: One junction end disagrees with the germline gene, perhaps due to a read error. The chain carries TRBV15 and TRBJ2-5, with 7 bases aligning to TRBD1. CDR3 length equals 14 residues. From germline, CDR1 is LNHNV and CDR2 YYDKDF (reference sequence). The CDR3 here is CATSLPGQRGGEDF. The CDR3 DNA sequence: TGTGCCACCAGTCTTCCGGGACAGCGAGGTGGTGAGGACTTC.

Notes on this clone: This same CDR3 is encoded by further DNA sequences in the sample. V and J are TRBV12-3 or TRBV12-4 and TRBJ1-1; 7 bases fit TRBD1. Trimming cost V 5 bases and J 1 base; bases outside gene matches: 1. The CDR3 extends over 13 amino acids. CDR3 DNA sequence: TGTGCCAGCAGTCCAGGGGGGAACACTGAAGCTTTCTTT. Encoded protein: CASSPGGNTEAFF.

V and J are TRBV7-3 and TRBJ1-6; 9 bases align to TRBD1. This CDR3 region has 15 residues. Germline loops: CDR1 SGHTA, CDR2 FQGTGA. V shed 1 base, J shed 9 bases, and the junction held 4 bases outside the gene matches. The CDR3 DNA sequence: TGTGCCAGCAGCTTAAGCGGGACAGGGAGTTCACCCCTCCACTTT. Translated, it gives CASSLSGTGSSPLHF.

Here the CDR3 reads CASSEWDYPGETQYF. The CDR3 region has the DNA TGCGCCAGCAGTGAGTGGGACTACCCGGGAGAGACCCAGTACTTC. V gene TRBV10-1 combines with J gene TRBJ2-5; 7 bases match TRBD2. V shed 1 base, J shed 4 bases, and the junction held 6 bases outside the gene matches. Germline V gene data show CDR1 as WNHNN and CDR2 as SYGVQD (reference sequence). The CDR3 loop spans 15 amino acids.

This clone was seen only a few times. The chain recombines TRBV5-4 with TRBJ2-7, with D possibly TRBD1 on 5 matching bases. The CDR3 length is 13 residues. CDR1 SGHNT and CDR2 YYREEE come from the germline V gene (reference sequence). V shed 4 bases and J shed 0 bases, with 8 bases lying between them. CDR3 DNA sequence: TGTGCCAGCAGCCCCGACAGCTCCTACGAGCAGTACTTC. It yields the protein CASSPDSSYEQYF.

In the case of this clone: Other DNA variants within this sample encode the same CDR3. The chain combines TRBV2 with TRBJ2-5, with TRBD1 matching over 9 bases. V lost 6 bases, J lost 1 base, and 0 bases stayed unmatched. CDR3 length equals 13 residues. The germline CDR1 and CDR2 sequences are SNHLY and FYNNEI. The chain's CDR3 is CASRTGGQETQYF. In DNA form, the CDR3 reads TGTGCCAGCAGGACAGGGGGCCAAGAGACCCAGTACTTC.

The chain couples TRBV9 to TRBJ1-4, with D possibly TRBD1 on 5 matching bases. Germline V gene sequence: CDR1 SGDLS, CDR2 YYNGEE. The germline V and J ends were trimmed by 0 bases and 7 bases, with 19 bases remaining between them. This CDR3 contains 17 residues. CDR3: CASSVGPREGPSEKLFF. DNA for the CDR3: TGTGCCAGCAGCGTAGGCCCCAGGGAGGGGCCTAGTGAAAAACTGTTTTTT.

J is TRBJ1-1 and V is TRBV4-3; TRBD1 matches at 8 bases. V lost 2 bases to trimming and J lost 0 bases; unmatched junction nucleotides: 8. CDR1 is LGHNA, CDR2 YSLEER, per germline. The CDR3 has 17 amino acids. The CDR3 bases are TGCGCCAGCAGCCAACGGCCGGCAGGGGGCATGAACACTGAAGCTTTCTTT. Protein product: CASSQRPAGGMNTEAFF.

The chain carries TRBV4-1 and TRBJ1-4; D remains ambiguous. Germline CDR1 reads MGHRA; CDR2 reads YSYEKL. The V end was cut by 2 bases, the J end by 7 bases, with 5 bases between. The CDR3 contains 12 residues. CDR3 in DNA: TGCGCCAGCAGCCAAAACACTGAAAAACTGTTTTTT. Protein sequence: CASSQNTEKLFF.

The chain has TRBV18 and TRBJ1-1; the D is unclear. The CDR3 is 15 amino acids. Germline V gene sequence: CDR1 KGHSH, CDR2 LQKENI. V was clipped by 2 bases and J by 1 base, with 11 bases between them. CDR3: CASSPFGRANTEAFF. The CDR3 coding sequence is TGTGCCAGCTCACCATTCGGGCGGGCGAACACTGAAGCTTTCTTT.